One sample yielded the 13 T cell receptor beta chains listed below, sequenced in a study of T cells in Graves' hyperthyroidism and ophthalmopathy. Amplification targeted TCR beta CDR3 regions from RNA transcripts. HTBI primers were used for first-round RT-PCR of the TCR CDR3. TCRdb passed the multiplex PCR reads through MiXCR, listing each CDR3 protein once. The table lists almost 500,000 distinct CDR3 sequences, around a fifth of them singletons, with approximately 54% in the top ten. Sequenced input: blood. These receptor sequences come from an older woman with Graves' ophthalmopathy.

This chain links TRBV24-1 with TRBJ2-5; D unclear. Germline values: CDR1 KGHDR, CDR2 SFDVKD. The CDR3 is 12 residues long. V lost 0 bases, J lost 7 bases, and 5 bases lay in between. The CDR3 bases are TGTGCCACCAGTGATTTGGGGATGACCCAGTACTTC. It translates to CATSDLGMTQYF.

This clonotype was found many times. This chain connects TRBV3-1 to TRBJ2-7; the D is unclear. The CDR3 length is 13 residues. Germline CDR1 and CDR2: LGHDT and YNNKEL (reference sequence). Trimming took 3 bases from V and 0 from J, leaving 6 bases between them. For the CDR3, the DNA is TGTGCCAGCAGCCAGAGAAGCTCCTACGAGCAGTACTTC. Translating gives CASSQRSSYEQYF.

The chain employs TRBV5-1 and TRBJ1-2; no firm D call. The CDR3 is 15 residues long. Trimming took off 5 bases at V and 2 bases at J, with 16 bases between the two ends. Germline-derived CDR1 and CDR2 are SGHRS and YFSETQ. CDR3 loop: CASREEPGPNYGYTF. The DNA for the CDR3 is TGCGCCAGCAGAGAGGAGCCGGGTCCCAACTATGGCTACACCTTC.

CDR3 nucleotide sequence: TGTGCCTGGAGGGGGACAGTGAATGAGCAGTTCTTC. As protein: CAWRGTVNEQFF. The J gene is TRBJ2-1, the V gene TRBV30, with 7 bases aligning to TRBD1. The trim removed 3 bases at V and 7 bases at J, leaving 3 bases unmatched. Germline CDR1 and CDR2: GTSNPN and SVGIG (reference sequence). The CDR3 has 12 amino acids.

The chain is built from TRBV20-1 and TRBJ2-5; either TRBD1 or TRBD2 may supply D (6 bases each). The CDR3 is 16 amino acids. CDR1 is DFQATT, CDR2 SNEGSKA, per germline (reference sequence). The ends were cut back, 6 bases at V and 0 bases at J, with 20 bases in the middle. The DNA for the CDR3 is TGCAGTGCCGAGGGGGTAACGGGAGAGTACCAAGAGACCCAGTACTTC. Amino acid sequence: CSAEGVTGEYQETQYF.

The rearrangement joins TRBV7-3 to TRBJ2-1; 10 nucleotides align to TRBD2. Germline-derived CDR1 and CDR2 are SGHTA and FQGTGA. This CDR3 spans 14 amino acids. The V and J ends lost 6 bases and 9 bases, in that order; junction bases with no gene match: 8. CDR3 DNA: TGTGCCAGCAGTCTAGCGGGAGTAGGCGGTGAGCAGTTCTTC. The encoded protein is CASSLAGVGGEQFF.

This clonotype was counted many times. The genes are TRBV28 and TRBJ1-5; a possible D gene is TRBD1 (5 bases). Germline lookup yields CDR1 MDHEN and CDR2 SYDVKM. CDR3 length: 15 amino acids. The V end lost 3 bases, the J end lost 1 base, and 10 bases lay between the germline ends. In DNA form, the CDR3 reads TGTGCCAGCAGTTTGCGGACAACGAGCAATCAGCCCCAGCATTTT. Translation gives CASSLRTTSNQPQHF.

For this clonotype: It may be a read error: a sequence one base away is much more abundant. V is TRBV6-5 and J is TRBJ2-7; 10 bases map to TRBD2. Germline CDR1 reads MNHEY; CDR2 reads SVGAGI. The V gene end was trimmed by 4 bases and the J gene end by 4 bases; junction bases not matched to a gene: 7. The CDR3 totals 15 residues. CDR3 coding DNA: TGTGCCAGCAGTTGGCCGGGACTAGCGTCGTACGAGCAGTACTTC. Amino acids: CASSWPGLASYEQYF.

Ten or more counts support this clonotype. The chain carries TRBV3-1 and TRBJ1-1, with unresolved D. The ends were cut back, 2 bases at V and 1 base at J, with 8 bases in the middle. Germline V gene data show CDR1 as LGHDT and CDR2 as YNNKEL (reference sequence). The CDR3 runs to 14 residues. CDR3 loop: CASSQLAANTEAFF. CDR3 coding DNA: TGTGCCAGCAGCCAATTGGCAGCGAACACTGAAGCTTTCTTT.

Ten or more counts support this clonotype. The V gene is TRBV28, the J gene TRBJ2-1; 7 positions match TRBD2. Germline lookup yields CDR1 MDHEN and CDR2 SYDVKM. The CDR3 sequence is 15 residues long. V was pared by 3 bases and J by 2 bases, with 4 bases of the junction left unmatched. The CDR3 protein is CASSLGGSTYNEQFF. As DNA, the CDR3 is TGTGCCAGCAGTTTGGGCGGGAGTACCTACAATGAGCAGTTCTTC.

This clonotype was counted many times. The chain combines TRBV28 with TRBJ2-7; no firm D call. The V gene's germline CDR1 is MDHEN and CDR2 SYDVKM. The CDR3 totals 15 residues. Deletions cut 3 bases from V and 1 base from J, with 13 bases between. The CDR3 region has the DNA TGTGCCAGCAGTTTGTATAGGCTGCTTTCCTACGAGCAGTACTTC. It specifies CASSLYRLLSYEQYF.

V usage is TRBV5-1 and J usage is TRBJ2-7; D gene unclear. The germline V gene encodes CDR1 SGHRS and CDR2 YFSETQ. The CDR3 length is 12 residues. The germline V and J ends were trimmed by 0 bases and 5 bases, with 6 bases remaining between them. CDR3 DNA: TGCGCCAGCAGCTTGGAGGGAAACGAGCAGTACTTC. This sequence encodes CASSLEGNEQYF.

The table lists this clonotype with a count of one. The CDR3 DNA reads as TGCAGTGCGCCGTTAGAGGAAAGCTCCTATAATTCACCCCTCCACTTT. Residues: CSAPLEESSYNSPLHF. This chain links TRBV20-1 with TRBJ1-6; D call uncertain. CDR3 length: 16 residues. Germline CDR1 and CDR2: DFQATT and SNEGSKA (reference sequence). Trimming shortened V by 6 bases and J by 0 bases, and 15 bases separated the two germline ends.